This T cell receptor beta chain was documented in a study of blood T cell repertoires in COVID-19. The overall study: The samples span acute and convalescent COVID-19 from the United States, Italy and Spain.

Per the study methods: It was from reference gene primer amplification that nucleated cell counts were estimated. Assay used: immunoSEQ multiplex PCR; TCRdb lists only in-frame clones, some missing. V and J calls and clone size follow that table, whereas D and trimming were derived from the DNA. The table has 100,000 to 150,000 clones, 84% seen once. V was pared by 4 bases and J by 5 bases, with 10 bases of the junction left unmatched. Germline V gene data show CDR1 as MNHEY and CDR2 as SMNVEV (reference sequence). This CDR3 spans 17 amino acids. This receptor was identified in a man aged 55 to 70 with acute or convalescent COVID-19. This sequence joins TRBV27 and TRBJ1-6, with 8 bases that match TRBD1. Material for sequencing was peripheral blood. This chain's CDR3 is CASSSVGTGPDNSPLHF. Here the CDR3 DNA reads TGTGCCAGCAGTTCCGTGGGGACAGGTCCCGATAATTCACCCCTCCACTTT.